Many counts were recorded for the clone carrying this T cell receptor beta chain. Its antigen remains unknown. In TCRdb, the reads were re-called with MiXCR into one record per CDR3 protein. This table has approximately 500,000 distinct CDR3 sequences, approximately 15% appearing once. The data stem from a study of T cell repertoires in cytomegalovirus infection. Study-wide background: Shared public TCR beta signatures pointed to both CMV infection and a matching HLA type.

The germline V gene encodes CDR1 SGHVS and CDR2 FQNEAQ. V lost 1 base and J lost 0, with 4 bases in between. The length of the CDR3 is 15 residues. Notes on the study in general: HLA-C-restricted CMV clonotypes gave the most frequent clonotype in two of eight donors. Summed frequency of shared TCR beta families picked out CMV carriers who also had the relevant HLA.

Sequenced material: CD8+ T cells from PBMCs. The TCR originated in a human donor in good health (CMV status not recorded). Some clones in this sample may be carry-over from other donors' samples. The chain employs TRBV7-8 and TRBJ2-6; D gene ambiguous. CDR3 DNA sequence: TGTGCCAGCAGCTTAGAAGCCTCTGGGGCCAACGTCCTGACTTTC. Translated, it gives CASSLEASGANVLTF.